This T cell receptor (beta chain) was sequenced for a study of sequential checkpoint blockade in melanoma. At the level of the study: Each arm's sequence ended with maintenance nivolumab.

The CDR3 runs 13 residues. V lost 0 bases and J 3 bases, leaving 7 bases between the germline ends. CDR1 is SGDLS and CDR2 is YYNGEE in the germline V gene. Treatment here: randomized to nivolumab then ipilimumab (arm A) or the reverse (arm B). Assay: immunoSEQ multiplex PCR; the TCRdb copy retains only in-frame clones and omits some. The table has more than 9,500 clones, about 80% seen once; the top ten hold 51%. The chain couples TRBV9 to TRBJ2-7; no clear D. This receptor was taken from a human donor with melanoma. The source was CD8+ T cells sorted from blood (inferred from file names), collected from a patient given nivolumab and ipilimumab in sequence. The CDR3 sequence is CASSVVDGYEQYF. CDR3 in DNA: TGTGCCAGCAGCGTAGTAGATGGCTACGAGCAGTACTTC.